The 31 T cell receptor beta chains below come from one sample, sequenced in a study of OX40 agonist ivuxolimab in advanced cancers. The protocol was immunoSEQ multiplex PCR, while the TCRdb copy is restricted to in-frame clones and leaves out a portion. The sample yields tens of thousands of clones, 80% to 90% seen once. Sequences were derived from CD4+ or CD8+ T cells sorted from blood, sampled in a trial of the OX40 agonist ivuxolimab. The origin of the receptors is an adult with an advanced solid tumor such as melanoma, head and neck, liver or kidney cancer.

Note on this clone: At the DNA level, this CDR3 is encoded by other sequences in the same sample as well. The chain recombines TRBV6-5 with TRBJ1-5, with 10 bases matching TRBD1. Trimming at V came to 8 bases and at J to 7 bases, leaving 8 bases not matched to a gene. CDR1 MNHEY and CDR2 SVGAGI come from the germline V gene. The CDR3 has 14 residues. This chain's CDR3 is CASSRTGGRQPQHF. The CDR3 DNA reads TGTGCCAGCTCGCGGACAGGGGGAAGGCAGCCCCAGCATTTT.

This chain joins TRBV6-5 and TRBJ2-3; 7 nucleotides align to TRBD1. In germline, CDR1 is MNHEY, CDR2 SVGAGI. The trim removed 5 bases at V and 3 bases at J, leaving 5 bases unmatched. CDR3 length equals 14 residues. CDR3 nucleotides: TGTGCCAGCAGTCGACAGGGTACGACAGATACGCAGTATTTT. This sequence encodes CASSRQGTTDTQYF.

The count of this clone is one. The chain links TRBV6-5 to TRBJ1-2; unclear D gene. Germline CDR1 is MNHEY and CDR2 is SVGAGI. The CDR3 is made up of 10 amino acids. Between the trimmed V and J ends, which lost 6 bases and 6 bases, there was a span of 5 bases. CDR3 bases: TGTGCCAGCAGATCAAATGGCTACACCTTC. Protein product: CASRSNGYTF.

The rearrangement uses TRBV28 and TRBJ1-3; TRBD1 matches 10 bases. J was trimmed by 4 bases and V by 4 bases; bases with no gene match: 10. Germline lookup yields CDR1 MDHEN and CDR2 SYDVKM. The CDR3 consists of 17 residues. The CDR3 loop is CASSSTGQGRRGNTIYF. The CDR3 DNA reads TGTGCCAGCAGTTCGACGGGACAGGGGCGTAGAGGAAACACCATATATTTT. The entire variable domain, with the rest obtained from reference TRBV28 and TRBJ1-3, is as follows: DVKVTQSSRYLVKRTGEKVFLECVQDMDHENMFWYRQDPGLGLRLIYFSYDVKMKEKGDIPEGYSVSREKKERFSLILESASTNQTSMYLCASSSTGQGRRGNTIYFGEGSWLTVV.

The chain combines TRBV7-3 with TRBJ1-6; perhaps TRBD1 as D (5 bases). CDR1 SGHTA and CDR2 FQGTGA come from the germline V gene. The V end was cut by 5 bases, the J end by 4 bases, with 15 bases between. This CDR3 contains 16 residues. The CDR3 is CASSPLRTSYNSPLHF. DNA of the CDR3: TGTGCCAGCAGCCCACTTCGGACAAGTTATAATTCACCCCTCCACTTT.

This clone was detected once. The DNA of the CDR3 is TGTGCCAGCAGCTTGGAGGGTACACCCCTCCACTTT. This translates into CASSLEGTPLHF. This sequence joins TRBV5-4 and TRBJ1-6; D gene unclear. V was clipped by 0 bases and J by 11 bases, with 6 bases between them. CDR1 is SGHNT, CDR2 YYREEE, per germline (reference sequence). This CDR3 region has 12 residues.

V usage is TRBV5-8 and J usage is TRBJ2-3, with TRBD1 matching over 10 bases. V gave up 0 bases and J gave up 4 bases; unmatched junction bases: 8. The CDR3 runs 17 residues. The germline CDR1 and CDR2 sequences are SGHTS and YDEGEE. CDR3 nucleotides: TGTGCCAGCAGCTTGGCCGCGGTAGGACAGGGGGCAGATACGCAGTATTTT. Amino acid sequence: CASSLAAVGQGADTQYF.

The chain joins TRBV11-2 to TRBJ2-4, with TRBD1 as a possible D gene (5 bases). CDR1 SGHAT and CDR2 FQNNGV come from the germline V gene. The CDR3 consists of 14 residues. Trimming took 5 bases from V and 0 from J, leaving 8 bases between them. For the CDR3, the DNA is TGTGCCAGCAGCCAAACAGGAGCCAAAAACATTCAGTACTTC. This encodes CASSQTGAKNIQYF.

V usage is TRBV2 and J usage is TRBJ1-1, with D uncertain. There are 13 residues in the CDR3. The germline CDR1 and CDR2 sequences are SNHLY and FYNNEI. Trimming stripped 4 bases from V and 2 bases from J, with 8 bases between. Written as DNA, the CDR3 is TGTGCCAGCAGTGCCAGCATTAACACTGAAGCTTTCTTT. It encodes CASSASINTEAFF.

On this clone itself: Other DNA sequences from this sample encode an identical CDR3 as well. The V and J genes are TRBV11-2 and TRBJ2-7; TRBD2 aligns across 8 bases. With 5 bases clipped from V and 3 bases from J, the junction kept 12 bases outside the gene matches. CDR3 length: 16 amino acids. CDR1 SGHAT and CDR2 FQNNGV come from the germline V gene. The CDR3 sequence is CASSHFGAGGRYEQYF. CDR3 nucleotides: TGTGCCAGCAGCCACTTCGGCGCGGGAGGCCGCTACGAGCAGTACTTC.

The chain carries TRBV5-8 and TRBJ2-3, with 7 positions matching TRBD1. Germline loops: CDR1 SGHTS, CDR2 YDEGEE. J gave up 0 bases and V 0 bases, and 10 bases lay outside the gene matches. The CDR3 has 18 amino acids. In DNA form, the CDR3 reads TGTGCCAGCAGCTTGGGACAGGGCGTGGGGGCTAGCACAGATACGCAGTATTTT. Its translation: CASSLGQGVGASTDTQYF.

The chain employs TRBV7-2 and TRBJ2-5; 9 bases are shared with TRBD2. CDR3 size: 18 residues. Germline V gene lookup returns CDR1 SGHTA and CDR2 FQGNSA. Germline trimming cut 2 bases from V and 2 bases from J; bases unmatched to any gene: 12. In nucleotides, the CDR3 is TGTGCCAGCAGCTTACTCCTAGCGGGACCAACAATGCAAGAGACCCAGTACTTC. Protein product: CASSLLLAGPTMQETQYF. The variable domain in full, completed from reference TRBV7-2 and TRBJ2-5, reads GAGVSQSPSNKVTEKGKDVELRCDPISGHTALYWYRQSLGQGLEFLIYFQGNSAPDKSGLPSDRFSAERTGGSVSTLTIQRTQQEDSAVYLCASSLLLAGPTMQETQYFGPGTRLLVL.

This chain connects TRBV19 to TRBJ2-1; D gene uncertain. The CDR3 sequence is 12 residues long. Deletions cut 4 bases from V and 3 bases from J, with 4 bases between. In germline, CDR1 is LNHDA, CDR2 SQIVND (reference sequence). The CDR3 coding sequence is TGTGCCAGTAGTAGAAACTACAATGAGCAGTTCTTC. Residues: CASSRNYNEQFF.

V gene TRBV21-1 combines with J gene TRBJ1-2; the D call in the table, TRBD1, was not verified against the DNA. TRBV21-1 represents a pseudogene. The length of the CDR3 is 15 residues. CDR3: CASSKPMRDSYGYTF. CDR3 nucleotides: TGTGCCAGCAGCAAACCGATGAGGGACAGCTATGGCTACACCTTC.

The genes are TRBV27 and TRBJ1-6; D unclear. The V and J ends lost 6 bases and 0 bases respectively, with 6 bases between them. Germline V CDR1 and CDR2: MNHEY, SMNVEV (reference sequence). The CDR3 is 14 amino acids. Written as DNA, the CDR3 is TGTGCCAGCAGCTTTAGCTCCTATAATTCACCCCTCCACTTT. It yields the protein CASSFSSYNSPLHF.

The chain joins TRBV7-2 to TRBJ1-6; TRBD1 is a possible D gene (6 bases). V was clipped by 1 base and J by 5 bases, with 9 bases between them. This CDR3 region has 15 residues. Germline-derived CDR1 and CDR2 are SGHTA and FQGNSA. The CDR3 loop reads CASSLDRVDNSPLHF. CDR3 DNA sequence: TGTGCCAGCAGCTTAGACAGGGTCGATAATTCACCCCTCCACTTT.

The rearrangement links TRBV5-6 to TRBJ2-3; perhaps TRBD1 as D (6 bases). The length of the CDR3 is 16 residues. CDR1 is SGHDT, CDR2 YYEEEE, per germline. V lost 1 base and J lost 2, with 14 bases in between. CDR3 residues: CASSLRPQGNTDTQYF. The CDR3 DNA reads TGTGCCAGCAGCTTGAGGCCACAGGGTAACACAGATACGCAGTATTTT.

A few counts support this clone. This chain connects TRBV2 to TRBJ2-1; the match to TRBD2 covers 12 bases. The junction had 13 bases not matched to a gene; V was cut back by 4 bases and J by 6 bases. Germline V CDR1 and CDR2: SNHLY, FYNNEI. This CDR3 has 18 residues. This CDR3 is CASSAQTASSGGGNEQFF. The CDR3 region has the DNA TGTGCCAGCAGTGCACAGACGGCTTCTAGCGGGGGGGGCAATGAGCAGTTCTTC. The complete variable domain, with remaining parts taken from reference TRBV2 and TRBJ2-1, reads EPEVTQTPSHQVTQMGQEVILRCVPISNHLYFYWYRQILGQKVEFLVSFYNNEISEKSEIFDDQFSVERPDGSNFTLKIRSTKLEDSAMYFCASSAQTASSGGGNEQFFGPGTRLTVL.

V usage is TRBV7-3 and J usage is TRBJ1-2; no definite D call. Germline CDR1 SGHTA, CDR2 FQGTGA. V was clipped by 2 bases and J by 2 bases, with 15 bases between them. This CDR3 comprises 16 residues. The CDR3 sequence is CASSLETGLGNYGYTF. CDR3 bases: TGTGCCAGCAGCTTAGAAACGGGCCTCGGGAACTATGGCTACACCTTC.

In this sample, this clone turned up once. The V and J genes are TRBV7-6 and TRBJ2-3; D possibly matches TRBD1 or TRBD2 (5 bases each). Trimming took 5 bases from V and 6 from J, leaving 9 bases between them. The CDR3 length is 12 residues. Germline-derived CDR1 and CDR2 are SGHVS and FNYEAQ. CDR3 loop: CASSRRDDTQYF. In nucleotides, the CDR3 is TGTGCCAGCAGCCGACGGGACGATACGCAGTATTTT.

The chain employs TRBV29-1 and TRBJ2-5; 8 bases align to TRBD2. Per the germline V gene, CDR1 is SQVTM and CDR2 is ANQGSEA. J lost 5 bases, V lost 6 bases, and 11 bases had no gene match. The CDR3 is 14 residues long. The CDR3 DNA sequence: TGCAGCGTATACAGCGGGAGAGCTCAGGAGACCCAGTACTTC. Protein product: CSVYSGRAQETQYF.

CDR3 in DNA: TGTGCCAGCAGCTTAGCGGGAGGCTTCTACAATGAGCAGTTCTTC. Amino acids: CASSLAGGFYNEQFF. V is TRBV7-2 and J is TRBJ2-1, with D perhaps TRBD2 (6 bases). V was pared by 0 bases and J by 3 bases, with 9 bases between. The CDR3 length is 15 residues. CDR1 is SGHTA and CDR2 is FQGNSA in the germline V gene.

The J gene is TRBJ2-2, the V gene TRBV23-1; no clear D gene. TRBV23-1 is treated as an ORF (open reading frame) with a function not yet certain. The CDR3 runs 12 residues. The V gene lost 2 bases and the J gene lost 3 bases, with 1 base spanning the gap. CDR3 DNA: TGCGCCAGCAGTCAACACACCGGGGAGCTGTTTTTT. It specifies CASSQHTGELFF.

The chain has TRBV7-9 and TRBJ2-7, with D uncertain. Germline CDR1 SEHNR, CDR2 FQNEAQ (reference sequence). The V and J ends lost 5 bases and 2 bases respectively, with 7 bases between them. The CDR3 runs to 12 residues. The CDR3: CASSLAPYEQYF. Here the CDR3 DNA reads TGTGCCAGCAGCCTCGCCCCCTACGAGCAGTACTTC.

This sequence joins TRBV18 and TRBJ1-1, with 8 positions matching TRBD1. V lost 2 bases, J lost 7 bases, and 12 bases stayed unmatched. Germline V CDR1 and CDR2: KGHSH, LQKENI. This CDR3 contains 16 residues. CDR3 amino acids: CASSPKAPGGAGEAFF. The CDR3 DNA reads as TGTGCCAGCTCACCAAAGGCCCCAGGGGGCGCGGGTGAAGCTTTCTTT.

V and J are TRBV7-2 and TRBJ2-1; 7 bases map to TRBD1. Germline V gene data show CDR1 as SGHTA and CDR2 as FQGNSA. After removal of 5 bases from V and 0 bases from J, the junction contained 7 bases not matched to a gene. The CDR3 totals 16 residues. DNA for the CDR3: TGTGCCAGCAGCGCAAACCGGGACAGCTCCTACAATGAGCAGTTCTTC. It codes for CASSANRDSSYNEQFF. The full variable domain, in which reference TRBV7-2 and TRBJ2-1 provide the parts outside the CDR3, is GAGVSQSPSNKVTEKGKDVELRCDPISGHTALYWYRQSLGQGLEFLIYFQGNSAPDKSGLPSDRFSAERTGGSVSTLTIQRTQQEDSAVYLCASSANRDSSYNEQFFGPGTRLTVL.

The chain employs TRBV5-1 and TRBJ2-1, with 11 bases fitting TRBD2. CDR1 and CDR2 from the germline V gene are SGHRS and YFSETQ. The V gene end was trimmed by 4 bases and the J gene end by 5 bases; junction bases not matched to a gene: 5. This CDR3 region has 15 residues. This chain's CDR3 is CASSAGLAGDNEQFF. CDR3 coding DNA: TGCGCCAGCAGCGCTGGACTAGCGGGCGACAATGAGCAGTTCTTC. The full variable domain, with the rest looked up from reference TRBV5-1 and TRBJ2-1, is KAGVTQTPRYLIKTRGQQVTLSCSPISGHRSVSWYQQTPGQGLQFLFEYFSETQRNKGNFPGRFSGRQFSNSRSEMNVSTLELGDSALYLCASSAGLAGDNEQFFGPGTRLTVL.

J is TRBJ1-5 and V is TRBV2; the D gene is possibly TRBD1 (5 bases). The CDR3 sequence is 15 residues long. Deletions cut 6 bases from V and 0 bases from J, with 12 bases between. The germline gives CDR1 SNHLY, CDR2 FYNNEI. The CDR3 loop reads CASRGTLNSNQPQHF. The CDR3 coding sequence is TGTGCCAGCAGGGGGACGTTGAATAGCAATCAGCCCCAGCATTTT.

A few counts support this clone. The rearrangement joins TRBV5-1 to TRBJ2-3, with D perhaps TRBD2 (5 bases). Deletions cut 0 bases from V and 0 bases from J, with 14 bases between. Germline CDR1 SGHRS, CDR2 YFSETQ. The CDR3 has 17 residues. CDR3 sequence: CASSLAGPSSSTDTQYF. CDR3 DNA: TGCGCCAGCAGCTTGGCTGGTCCTAGCTCTAGCACAGATACGCAGTATTTT.

The genes are TRBV2 and TRBJ1-5; D gene unclear. The CDR3 totals 13 residues. V lost 7 bases and J lost 0, with 7 bases in between. CDR1 is SNHLY, CDR2 FYNNEI, per germline. The CDR3 bases are TGTGCCAGCAAGGTTTTTAGCAATCAGCCCCAGCATTTT. Its protein is CASKVFSNQPQHF.

This clone was picked up one time. This chain joins TRBV18 and TRBJ2-3; the D is unclear. CDR1 KGHSH and CDR2 LQKENI come from the germline V gene. The ends were cut back, 3 bases at V and 5 bases at J, with 12 bases in the middle. There are 14 residues in the CDR3. CDR3 nucleotides: TGTGCCAGCTCACCCGGCGTCCCCCGAGATACGCAGTATTTT. It translates to CASSPGVPRDTQYF.